A selection of T cell receptor beta chains follows, all from one sample in a study of identifying expanded T cells in peripheral blood. TCRdb's copy holds only in-frame clones and misses some; the assay was immunoSEQ multiplex PCR. The sample has around 81,000 clones; 70% to 90% are singletons. Sequencing was performed on blood. The receptor source for this set is a person between 18 and 75 years old in good health. CDR3s include the opening cysteine and the closing phenylalanine or tryptophan.

V gene	J gene	CDR3 protein
TRBV14	TRBJ2-7	CASSQPGQGAYEQYF
TRBV6-1	TRBJ2-5	CASIEAGGQETQYF
TRBV7-9	TRBJ2-7	CASSGAASYEQYF
TRBV4-3	TRBJ1-1	CASSPGNRDTEAFF
TRBV10-3	TRBJ1-1	CAIRPPGQYTEAFF
TRBV18	TRBJ1-5	CASSPQDSNQPQHF
TRBV18	TRBJ1-1	CASSPGRDTEAFF
TRBV19	TRBJ1-1	CASSIHRDTEAFF
TRBV4-3	TRBJ1-1	CASSQRQITEAFF
TRBV6-5	TRBJ2-6	CASSFRTAGPRTVLTF
TRBV19	TRBJ1-1	CASRPGNTEAFF
TRBV6-1	TRBJ1-5	CASSGQGIPYSNQPQHF
TRBV10-1	TRBJ2-1	CASSESLVGHDEQFF
TRBV19	TRBJ1-2	CASSEPSRLSGYTF
TRBV11-3	TRBJ2-3	CASSLGLNTQYF
TRBV4-3	TRBJ2-7	CASSQDGLGGELSYEQYF